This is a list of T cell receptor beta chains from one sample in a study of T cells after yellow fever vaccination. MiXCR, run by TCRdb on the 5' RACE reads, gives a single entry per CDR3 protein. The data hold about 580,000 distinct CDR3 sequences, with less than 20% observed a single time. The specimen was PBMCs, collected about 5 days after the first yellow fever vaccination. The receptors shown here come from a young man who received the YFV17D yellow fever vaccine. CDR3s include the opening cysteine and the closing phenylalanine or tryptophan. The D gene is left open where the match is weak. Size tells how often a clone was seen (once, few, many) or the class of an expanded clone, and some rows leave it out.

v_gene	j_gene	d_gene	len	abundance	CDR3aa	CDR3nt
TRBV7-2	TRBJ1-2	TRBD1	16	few	CASSHGQGSPNYGYTF	TGTGCCAGCAGCCACGGACAGGGGTCTCCTAACTATGGCTACACCTTC
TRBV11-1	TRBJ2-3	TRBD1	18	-	CAISPSDTETGGQDTQYF	TGTGCCATCTCCCCTAGCGATACGGAGACAGGGGGCCAAGATACGCAGTATTTT
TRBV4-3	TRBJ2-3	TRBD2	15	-	CASSQVGGAGDTQYF	TGCGCCAGCAGCCAAGTCGGGGGGGCAGGGGATACGCAGTATTTT
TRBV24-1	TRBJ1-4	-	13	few	CAPVSITNEKLFF	TGTGCCCCCGTTAGTATAACTAATGAAAAACTGTTTTTT
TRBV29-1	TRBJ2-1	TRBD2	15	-	CSVEDPAGESNEQFF	TGCAGCGTTGAAGATCCAGCGGGGGAGAGCAATGAGCAGTTCTTC
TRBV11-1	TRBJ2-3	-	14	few	CASSPLALTDTQYF	TGTGCCAGCAGCCCTCTAGCGCTCACAGATACGCAGTATTTT
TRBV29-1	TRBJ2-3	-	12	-	CSVVPRTDTQYF	TGCAGCGTTGTGCCTCGCACAGATACGCAGTATTTT
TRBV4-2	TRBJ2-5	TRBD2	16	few	CASRGLAGNNQETQYF	TGTGCCAGCAGGGGACTAGCGGGGAATAACCAAGAGACCCAGTACTTC
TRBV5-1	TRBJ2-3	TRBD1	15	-	CASSVGTGGLNTQYF	TGCGCCAGCAGCGTAGGGACAGGGGGCTTGAATACGCAGTATTTT
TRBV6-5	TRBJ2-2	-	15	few	CASSYSGSGTGELFF	TGTGCCAGCAGTTACTCGGGATCAGGTACCGGGGAGCTGTTTTTT
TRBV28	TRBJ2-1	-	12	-	CASRGTALEQFF	TGTGCCAGCAGGGGGACGGCGTTGGAGCAGTTCTTC
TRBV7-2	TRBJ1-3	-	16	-	CASSPMGVLSGNTIYF	TGTGCCAGCAGCCCCATGGGGGTTCTCTCTGGAAACACCATATATTTT
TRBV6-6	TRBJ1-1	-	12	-	CASEGVNTEAFF	TGTGCCAGCGAGGGGGTGAACACTGAAGCTTTCTTT
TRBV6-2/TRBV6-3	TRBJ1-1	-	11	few	CASSQGGAAFF	TGTGCCAGCAGCCAAGGTGGGGCAGCTTTCTTT
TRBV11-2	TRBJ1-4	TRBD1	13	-	CASERQGAEKLFF	TGTGCCAGCGAAAGACAGGGTGCTGAAAAACTGTTTTTT
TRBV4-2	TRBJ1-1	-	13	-	CASSLASESEAFF	TGTGCCAGCAGCCTAGCCTCAGAGTCTGAAGCTTTCTTT
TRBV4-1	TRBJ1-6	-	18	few	CASSQDLGGTLNNSPLHF	TGCGCCAGCAGCCAAGATTTGGGAGGGACATTGAATAATTCACCCCTCCACTTT
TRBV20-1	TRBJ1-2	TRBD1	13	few	CSAEQGTGDGYTF	TGCAGTGCCGAGCAAGGGACAGGGGATGGCTACACCTTC
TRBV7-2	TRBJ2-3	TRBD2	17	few	CASSLAIAGVLRDTQYF	TGTGCCAGCAGCTTAGCAATAGCGGGGGTCCTCAGGGATACGCAGTATTTT
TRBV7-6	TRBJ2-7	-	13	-	CASSPGGLYEQYF	TGTGCCAGCAGCCCCGGGGGGCTCTACGAGCAGTACTTC
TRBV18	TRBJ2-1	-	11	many	CASSPDNEQFF	TGTGCCAGCTCACCTGACAATGAGCAGTTCTTC
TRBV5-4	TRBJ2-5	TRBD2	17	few	CASSTPNSGGAAETQYF	TGTGCCAGCAGCACACCCAATAGCGGGGGGGCCGCTGAGACCCAGTACTTC
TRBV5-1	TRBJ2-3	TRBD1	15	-	CASSLAATGKDTQYF	TGCGCCAGCAGCTTGGCCGCGACAGGGAAAGATACGCAGTATTTT
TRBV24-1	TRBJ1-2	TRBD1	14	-	CATSDLYRDRGYTF	TGTGCCACCAGTGATTTGTACAGGGACAGGGGCTACACCTTC
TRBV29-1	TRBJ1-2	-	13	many	CSVEVVRASGYTF	TGCAGCGTTGAGGTGGTCCGAGCCTCTGGCTACACCTTC
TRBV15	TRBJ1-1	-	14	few	CATSRDYRNTEAFF	TGTGCCACCAGCAGAGATTACAGGAACACTGAAGCTTTCTTT
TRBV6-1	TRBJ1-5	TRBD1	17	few	CASSRTGGDASNQPQHF	TGTGCCAGCAGCCGCACAGGGGGGGACGCTAGCAATCAGCCCCAGCATTTT
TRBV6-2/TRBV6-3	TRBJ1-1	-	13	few	CASSYGAPTEAFF	TGTGCCAGCAGTTATGGGGCCCCCACTGAAGCTTTCTTT
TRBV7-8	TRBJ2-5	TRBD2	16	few	CASSLGLAGLQETQYF	TGTGCCAGCAGCTTAGGACTAGCGGGGTTACAAGAGACCCAGTACTTC
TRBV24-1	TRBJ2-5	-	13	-	CATQDGGRETQYF	TGTGCCACCCAGGACGGGGGACGAGAGACCCAGTACTTC
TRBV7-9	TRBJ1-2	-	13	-	CASSLLRGRGYTF	TGTGCCAGCAGCTTGTTAAGGGGCCGTGGCTACACCTTC
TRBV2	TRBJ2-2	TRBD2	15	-	CASRGRGGPTGELFF	TGTGCCAGCAGAGGACGGGGGGGGCCCACCGGGGAGCTGTTTTTT
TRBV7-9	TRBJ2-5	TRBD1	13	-	CASSTRGQETQYF	TGTGCCAGCAGCACCAGGGGGCAGGAGACCCAGTACTTC
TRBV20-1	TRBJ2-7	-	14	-	CSARDDRLSYEQYF	TGCAGTGCTAGAGACGACAGGCTCTCCTACGAGCAGTACTTC
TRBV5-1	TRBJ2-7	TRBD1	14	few	CASSLLSGGNEQYF	TGCGCCAGCAGCTTATTGTCAGGGGGTAACGAGCAGTACTTC
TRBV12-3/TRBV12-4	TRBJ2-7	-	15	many	CASSPGARRVFEQYF	TGTGCCAGCAGTCCCGGAGCCAGGAGGGTTTTCGAGCAGTACTTC
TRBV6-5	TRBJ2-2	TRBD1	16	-	CASSYSYDRGTGELFF	TGTGCCAGCAGTTACTCCTACGACAGGGGAACCGGGGAGCTGTTTTTT
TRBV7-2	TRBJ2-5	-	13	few	CASSLQSGETQYF	TGTGCCAGCAGCTTACAGTCCGGGGAGACCCAGTACTTC
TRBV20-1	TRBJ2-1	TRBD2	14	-	CSAAAGGSYNEQFF	TGCAGTGCCGCGGCGGGGGGCTCCTACAATGAGCAGTTCTTC
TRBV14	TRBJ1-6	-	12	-	CASSQDRSPLHF	TGTGCCAGCAGCCAAGACCGCTCACCCCTCCACTTT
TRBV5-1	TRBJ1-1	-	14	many	CASSLLQGNTEAFF	TGTGCCAGCTCACTTCTACAGGGTAACACTGAAGCTTTCTTT
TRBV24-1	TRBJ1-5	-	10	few	CATPETGQHF	TGTGCCACCCCGGAGACAGGTCAGCATTTT
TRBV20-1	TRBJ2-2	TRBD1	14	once	CRPQPGQGSGELFF	TGCAGACCCCAGCCAGGACAGGGTTCCGGGGAGCTGTTTTTT
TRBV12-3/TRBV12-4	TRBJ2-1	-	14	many	CASSWPGQNNEQFF	TGTGCCAGCAGTTGGCCGGGCCAAAACAATGAGCAGTTCTTC
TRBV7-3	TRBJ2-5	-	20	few	CASSLPGAGSGAEEQETQYF	TGTGCCAGCAGCTTACCTGGCGCGGGGTCCGGAGCGGAGGAACAAGAGACCCAGTACTTC
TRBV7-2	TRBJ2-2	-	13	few	CASSFSVLGELFF	TGTGCCAGCAGCTTCAGTGTTTTGGGGGAGCTGTTTTTT
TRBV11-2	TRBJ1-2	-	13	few	CASSRGRGDGYTF	TGTGCCAGCAGCCGTGGCAGGGGAGATGGCTACACCTTC
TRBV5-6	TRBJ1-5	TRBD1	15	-	CASSRTGLIYQPQHF	TGTGCCAGCAGCAGGACAGGCCTCATATATCAGCCCCAGCATTTT